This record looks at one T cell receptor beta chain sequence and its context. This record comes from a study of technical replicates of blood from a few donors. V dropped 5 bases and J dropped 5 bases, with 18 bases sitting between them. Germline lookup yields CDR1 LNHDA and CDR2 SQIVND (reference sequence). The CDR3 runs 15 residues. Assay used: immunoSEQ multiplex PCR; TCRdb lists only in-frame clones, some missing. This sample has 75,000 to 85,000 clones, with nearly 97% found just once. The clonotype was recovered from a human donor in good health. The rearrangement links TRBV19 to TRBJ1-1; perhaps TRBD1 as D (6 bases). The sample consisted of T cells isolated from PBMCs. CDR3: CASSESRTVRTEAFF. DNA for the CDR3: TGTGCCAGTAGTGAATCCCGGACAGTAAGGACTGAAGCTTTCTTT. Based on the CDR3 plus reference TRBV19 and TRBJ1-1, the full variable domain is DGGITQSPKYLFRKEGQNVTLSCEQNLNHDAMYWYRQDPGQGLRLIYYSQIVNDFQKGDIAEGYSVSREKKESFPLTVTSAQKNPTAFYLCASSESRTVRTEAFFGQGTRLTVV.